This TCR beta chain appears in the sequencing data of a study of T cell responses to AZD1222 COVID-19 vaccine. CDR1 and CDR2 from the germline V gene are SEHNR and FQNEAQ (reference sequence). V lost 5 bases, J lost 0 bases, and 3 bases stayed unmatched. The CDR3 is 14 amino acids. Using immunoSEQ multiplex PCR, the repertoire was profiled, and TCRdb retains in-frame clones only, with some absent. The sample lists 150,000 to 200,000 clones, about nine tenths occurring once. The material sequenced was peripheral blood, taken on day 0 of AZD1222 vaccination. The chain recombines TRBV7-9 with TRBJ1-2; TRBD1 matches at 7 bases. This sequence originates from an adult in good health. The CDR3 reads CASSEGTANYGYTF. In nucleotides, the CDR3 is TGTGCCAGCAGCGAAGGGACAGCTAACTATGGCTACACCTTC.